This is a list of T cell receptor beta chains from one sample in a study of vaccination effects on CD4 cells after COVID-19. For these receptors, no antigen is known. Assay: immunoSEQ multiplex PCR; the TCRdb copy retains only in-frame clones and omits some. The sample carries under 80,000 clones, 73% recorded once. The specimen comprised CD4+ T cells from PBMCs cultured with HCoV-229E spike peptides, sampled after COVID-19 vaccination. Every receptor here comes from a human donor who received a COVID-19 vaccine. Both conserved end residues are part of each CDR3. The D gene is left open where the match is weak. The size entry is marked missing in some rows and otherwise reads once, few, many or a size class.

clone size,D gene,V gene,J gene,CDR3 protein,CDR3 DNA
once,TRBD1,TRBV30,TRBJ2-5,CAWSGQGAETQYF,TGTGCCTGGAGCGGACAGGGGGCAGAGACCCAGTACTTC
-,TRBD1,TRBV5-1,TRBJ2-2,CASSSDRTGVSGELFF,TGCGCCAGCAGCTCAGACCGGACAGGTGTTAGCGGGGAGCTGTTTTTT
-,-,TRBV4-1,TRBJ1-2,CASSQSGSSGYTF,TGCGCCAGCAGCCAATCGGGCTCCTCGGGCTACACCTTC
-,-,TRBV25-1,TRBJ1-1,CASSELRGEAFF,TGTGCCAGCAGTGAATTACGGGGTGAAGCTTTCTTT
-,TRBD1,TRBV7-3,TRBJ2-1,CASSLVGTVNNEQFF,TGTGCCAGCAGCTTAGTAGGGACAGTGAACAATGAGCAGTTCTTC
once,TRBD2,TRBV7-2,TRBJ2-3,CASSPTTSGPQYF,TGTGCCAGCAGCCCAACCACTAGCGGGCCCCAGTATTTT
-,-,TRBV9,TRBJ1-2,CASSGPRTGANFYGYTF,TGTGCCAGCAGCGGACCCCGTACGGGGGCTAACTTTTATGGCTACACCTTC
-,-,TRBV5-1,TRBJ2-1,CASSLTWMSEQFF,TGCGCCAGCAGCTTGACCTGGATGAGTGAGCAGTTCTTC
once,-,TRBV10-1,TRBJ2-5,CASSEGQGAFETQYF,TGCGCCAGCAGTGAGGGGCAGGGAGCCTTTGAGACCCAGTACTTC
-,-,TRBV18,TRBJ1-2,CASSPTGGAGYTF,TGTGCCAGCTCACCGACCGGAGGCGCGGGCTACACCTTC
-,-,TRBV6-5,TRBJ1-3,CASSLQGSGNTIYF,TGTGCCAGCAGTCTCCAGGGGTCTGGAAACACCATATATTTT
few,-,TRBV5-8,TRBJ1-3,CASSHLLPSSGNTIYF,TGTGCCAGCAGCCACCTTCTTCCATCCTCTGGAAACACCATATATTTT
-,-,TRBV19,TRBJ2-6,CASSIRVVLGYGANVLTF,TGTGCCAGTAGTATACGGGTGGTCTTAGGATATGGGGCCAACGTCCTGACTTTC
-,-,TRBV7-3,TRBJ2-5,CASSLSGRQTQYF,TGTGCCAGCAGCTTAAGTGGCAGGCAGACCCAGTACTTC
few,TRBD1,TRBV30,TRBJ1-5,CAWSGGQGNQPQHF,TGTGCCTGGAGTGGAGGACAGGGGAATCAGCCCCAGCATTTT
-,-,TRBV6-5,TRBJ1-3,CASAKGSGNTIYF,TGTGCCAGCGCCAAGGGGTCTGGAAACACCATATATTTT
-,TRBD2,TRBV29-1,TRBJ2-1,CSVDQSSGVYNEQFF,TGCAGCGTTGATCAGTCTAGCGGGGTATACAATGAGCAGTTCTTC
few,TRBD2,TRBV9,TRBJ2-5,CASSRSGQRGETQYF,TGTGCCAGCAGCCGAAGTGGACAGCGGGGGGAGACCCAGTACTTC
once,TRBD2,TRBV3-1/TRBV3-2,TRBJ2-1,CASSRSGGPNGEQFF,TGTGCCAGCAGCCGTAGCGGGGGGCCTAACGGTGAGCAGTTCTTC
-,-,TRBV12-1,TRBJ1-5,CASSLLRQINQPQHF,TGTGCCAGCAGCTTACTACGACAGATCAATCAGCCCCAGCATTTT
-,-,TRBV7-2,TRBJ2-3,CASSLRVGRTDTQYF,TGTGCCAGCAGCTTAAGGGTAGGACGGACAGATACGCAGTATTTT
once,TRBD1,TRBV30,TRBJ1-2,CAWSVPTGRRYGYTF,TGTGCCTGGAGTGTCCCGACAGGGAGGAGGTATGGCTACACCTTC
once,-,TRBV5-1,TRBJ2-1,CASSLAVGGGADNEQFF,TGCGCCAGCAGCTTGGCCGTGGGAGGGGGCGCCGACAATGAGCAGTTCTTC
once,-,TRBV4-1,TRBJ2-1,CASSPKTDRYNEQFF,TGCGCCAGCAGCCCCAAAACCGACAGGTACAATGAGCAGTTCTTC
few,-,TRBV24-1,TRBJ1-2,CATSRGGYGYTF,TGTGCCACCAGCCGGGGCGGCTATGGCTACACCTTC
-,-,TRBV14,TRBJ2-5,CASSQGVIYQETQYF,TGTGCCAGCAGCCAAGGGGTCATATACCAAGAGACCCAGTACTTC
-,-,TRBV6-2/TRBV6-3,TRBJ1-5,CASSNLNSNQPQHF,TGTGCCAGCAGTAACTTAAATAGCAATCAGCCCCAGCATTTT
-,TRBD1,TRBV5-1,TRBJ1-1,CASSFWGQGRTEAFF,TGCGCCAGCAGCTTTTGGGGACAGGGAAGGACTGAAGCTTTCTTT
-,-,TRBV30,TRBJ2-3,CAWSVLPGGPTDTQYF,TGTGCCTGGAGTGTACTACCCGGCGGTCCCACAGATACGCAGTATTTT
-,-,TRBV18,TRBJ2-1,CASSPNVNNEQFF,TGTGCCAGCTCACCCAATGTTAACAATGAGCAGTTCTTC
-,-,TRBV19,TRBJ1-5,CASLRQGEFDQPQHF,TGTGCCAGTCTACGGCAGGGTGAATTTGATCAGCCCCAGCATTTT
-,-,TRBV20-1,TRBJ1-5,CSASTPNQPQHF,TGCAGTGCTAGTACCCCGAATCAGCCCCAGCATTTT
-,-,TRBV19,TRBJ1-2,CASSIDHSNYGYTF,TGTGCCAGTAGTATAGATCACAGTAACTATGGCTACACCTTC
-,TRBD2,TRBV28,TRBJ2-3,CASRKRGLGDTQYF,TGTGCCAGCAGGAAGCGGGGGCTGGGAGATACGCAGTATTTT
few,-,TRBV28,TRBJ1-1,CASSLGSNSNTEAFF,TGTGCCAGCAGTTTAGGGTCAAACTCGAACACTGAAGCTTTCTTT
-,-,TRBV30,TRBJ2-2,CAWSPHANTGELFF,TGTGCCTGGAGCCCACATGCGAACACCGGGGAGCTGTTTTTT
-,TRBD2,TRBV5-1,TRBJ2-3,CASSLAGGDTQYF,TGCGCCAGCAGCTTGGCCGGGGGGGATACGCAGTATTTT
few,-,TRBV6-2/TRBV6-3,TRBJ1-2,CASSYLTNYGYTF,TGTGCCAGCAGTTACCTCACCAACTATGGCTACACCTTC
-,-,TRBV24-1,TRBJ1-5,CATPRRFELPQHF,TGTGCCACCCCTCGGAGATTCGAGCTGCCCCAGCATTTT
-,TRBD2,TRBV4-3,TRBJ2-4,CASSQDGRGGPKNIQYF,TGCGCCAGCAGCCAAGATGGGCGGGGGGGGCCCAAAAACATTCAGTACTTC
-,-,TRBV6-5,TRBJ2-4,CASSYTWTGAKNIQYF,TGTGCCAGCAGTTATACGTGGACGGGCGCCAAAAACATTCAGTACTTC
once,-,TRBV18,TRBJ2-5,CASSPPTVQETQYF,TGTGCCAGCTCACCACCGACAGTTCAAGAGACCCAGTACTTC
-,TRBD1,TRBV5-4,TRBJ1-1,CASSRDSQNTEAFF,TGTGCCAGCAGCCGGGACAGCCAGAACACTGAAGCTTTCTTT
-,-,TRBV7-2,TRBJ2-6,CASSLIWAGSGANVLTF,TGTGCCAGCAGCTTAATTTGGGCTGGCTCTGGGGCCAACGTCCTGACTTTC
-,-,TRBV6-2/TRBV6-3,TRBJ1-3,CASSYSGSHSGNTIYF,TGTGCCAGCAGTTACTCGGGCAGCCACTCTGGAAACACCATATATTTT
-,TRBD1,TRBV6-5,TRBJ1-4,CASMGTGGKEKLFF,TGTGCCAGCATGGGGACAGGGGGCAAAGAAAAACTGTTTTTT
-,-,TRBV18,TRBJ2-5,CASSPASGRETQYF,TGTGCCAGCTCACCTGCGTCGGGCAGGGAGACCCAGTACTTC
-,-,TRBV3-1/TRBV3-2,TRBJ1-1,CASSQGTLNTEAFF,TGTGCCAGCAGCCAAGGGACACTGAACACTGAAGCTTTCTTT
-,-,TRBV7-9,TRBJ2-1,CASSLNGPYNEQFF,TGTGCCAGCAGCTTAAACGGGCCCTACAATGAGCAGTTCTTC
-,-,TRBV7-3,TRBJ2-5,CASSLRGGPSGTQYF,TGTGCCAGCAGCTTACGCGGGGGCCCCTCGGGGACCCAGTACTTC
-,-,TRBV10-1,TRBJ1-1,CASSLGPGTEAFF,TGCGCCAGCAGTTTAGGACCGGGGACTGAAGCTTTCTTT
-,-,TRBV5-5,TRBJ1-2,CASSLIGGFYGYTF,TGTGCCAGCAGCTTAATCGGAGGATTCTATGGCTACACCTTC
-,-,TRBV28,TRBJ1-2,CASSSYRVGYTF,TGTGCCAGCAGTTCTTACAGGGTTGGCTACACCTTC